This T cell receptor beta chain was captured by sequencing in a study of T cell responses to AZD1222 COVID-19 vaccine. Libraries were prepared by immunoSEQ multiplex PCR; TCRdb keeps only in-frame clonotypes and omits some of them. The sample yields 50,000 to 65,000 clones, 86% seen once. CDR1 and CDR2 (germline): MNHEY, SVGAGI. V shed 9 bases and J 5 bases; nucleotides not matched to a gene: 16. The CDR3 extends over 15 amino acids. Sample: peripheral blood, taken 28 days after the second AZD1222 dose. V and J are TRBV6-5 and TRBJ2-7; 7 bases align to TRBD2. The sequence was obtained from an adult who received the AZD1222 COVID-19 vaccine. The CDR3 reads CASTTLWEGRNEQYF. The CDR3, as DNA: TGTGCCAGTACCACGCTCTGGGAGGGAAGGAACGAGCAGTACTTC.